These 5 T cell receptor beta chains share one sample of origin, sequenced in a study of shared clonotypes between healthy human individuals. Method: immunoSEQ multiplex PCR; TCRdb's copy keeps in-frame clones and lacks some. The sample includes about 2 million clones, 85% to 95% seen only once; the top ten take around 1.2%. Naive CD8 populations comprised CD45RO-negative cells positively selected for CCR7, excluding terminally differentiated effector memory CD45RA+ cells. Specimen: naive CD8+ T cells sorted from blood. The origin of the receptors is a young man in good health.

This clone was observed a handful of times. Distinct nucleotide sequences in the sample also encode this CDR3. CDR3 sequence reads: CASSPTGYSNQPQHF. Written as DNA, the CDR3 is TGTGCCAGCAGCCCGACAGGGTATAGCAATCAGCCCCAGCATTTT. This chain connects TRBV6-5 to TRBJ1-5; 7 bases agree with TRBD1. From germline, CDR1 is MNHEY and CDR2 SVGAGI. This CDR3 has 15 residues. J lost 0 bases, V lost 6 bases, and 5 bases had no gene match.

CDR3: CASSQLAGGPNEQFF. The CDR3 coding sequence is TGTGCCAGCAGCCAACTAGCGGGAGGACCTAATGAGCAGTTCTTC. The chain couples TRBV7-8 to TRBJ2-1; 12 positions agree with TRBD2. There are 15 residues in the CDR3. The junction had 6 bases not matched to a gene; V was cut back by 5 bases and J by 7 bases. The V gene's germline CDR1 is SGHVS and CDR2 FQNEAQ.

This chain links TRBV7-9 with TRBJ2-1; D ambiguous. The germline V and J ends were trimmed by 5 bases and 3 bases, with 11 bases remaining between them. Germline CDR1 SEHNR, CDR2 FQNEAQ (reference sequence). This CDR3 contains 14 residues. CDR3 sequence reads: CASSPNRNYNEQFF. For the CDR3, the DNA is TGTGCCAGCAGCCCCAACAGAAACTACAATGAGCAGTTCTTC.

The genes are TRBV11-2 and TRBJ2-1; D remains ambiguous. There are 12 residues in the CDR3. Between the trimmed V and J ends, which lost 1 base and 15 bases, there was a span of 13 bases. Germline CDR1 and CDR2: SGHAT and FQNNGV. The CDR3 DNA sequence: TGTGCCAGCAGCTTAGGGGAAGACGGCAGGTTCTTC. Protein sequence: CASSLGEDGRFF.

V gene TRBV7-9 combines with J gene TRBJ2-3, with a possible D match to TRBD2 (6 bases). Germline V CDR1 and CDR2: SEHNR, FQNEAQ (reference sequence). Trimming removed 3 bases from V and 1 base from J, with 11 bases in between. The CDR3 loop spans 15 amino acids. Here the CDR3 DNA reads TGTGCCAGCAGCTTCACCGGGGAGGGCACAGATACGCAGTATTTT. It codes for CASSFTGEGTDTQYF.